This T cell receptor beta chain stems from a study of T cell changes during pregnancy in multiple sclerosis. Sequenced by immunoSEQ multiplex PCR; TCRdb stores in-frame clones only, minus some. The sample lists tens of thousands of clones, about nine tenths occurring once. Trimming shortened V by 1 base and J by 12 bases, and 12 bases separated the two germline ends. Germline V gene lookup returns CDR1 MGHRA and CDR2 YSYEKL. The CDR3 is 12 residues long. The J gene is TRBJ1-1, the V gene TRBV4-1; D is undetermined. This TCR was sampled from a female donor with multiple sclerosis, enrolled in a pregnancy study. Sequenced material: CD8+ T cells from peripheral blood mononuclear cells, taken in the third trimester of pregnancy. CDR3 amino acids: CASSQGRVGTFF. DNA of the CDR3: TGCGCCAGCAGCCAAGGGAGGGTGGGAACTTTCTTT.